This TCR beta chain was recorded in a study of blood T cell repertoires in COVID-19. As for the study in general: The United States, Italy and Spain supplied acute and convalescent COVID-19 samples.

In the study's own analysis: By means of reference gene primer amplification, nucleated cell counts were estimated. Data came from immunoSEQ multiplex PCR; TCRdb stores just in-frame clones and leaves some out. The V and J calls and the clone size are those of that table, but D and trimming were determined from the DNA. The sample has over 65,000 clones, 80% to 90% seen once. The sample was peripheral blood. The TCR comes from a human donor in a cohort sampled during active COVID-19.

CDR3 sequence: CASSFNYEQYF. The CDR3, as DNA: TGTGCCAGCAGTTTCAACTACGAGCAGTACTTC. The chain uses TRBV6-6 and TRBJ2-7; D remains unclear. The CDR3 is made up of 11 amino acids. CDR1 and CDR2 from the germline V gene are MNHNY and SVGAGI (reference sequence). V was pared by 4 bases and J by 3 bases, with 4 bases between.